This T cell receptor beta chain comes out of a study of blood T cell repertoires in COVID-19. Study-level background: Both acute and convalescent COVID-19 samples were obtained from the United States, Italy and Spain.

In assigning cohorts, the study relied on participant-reported clinical history. Among Cohort 3 donors, those recovered had two negative PCRs, clearance, or symptom resolution. As processed by the authors: Cell counts per sample came from amplifying reference gene primers. Clones were read by immunoSEQ multiplex PCR, and TCRdb kept only the in-frame ones, dropping some. Clone size and V and J calls were adopted from that table, with D and trimming inferred from the DNA. This repertoire shows approximately 280,000 clones, 85% found once; its top ten account for roughly 2.6%. The sample taken for sequencing was PBMCs or T cells enriched from blood (not recorded which). The receptor was isolated from a woman in her fifties or sixties who had recovered from COVID-19.

Here the CDR3 DNA reads TGTGCCAGCAGCGGAACCGGGACTAGGAGCGGGCACGGGGAGCTGTTTTTT. Protein: CASSGTGTRSGHGELFF. This chain links TRBV9 with TRBJ2-2; 8 bases line up with TRBD2. The V and J ends lost 3 bases and 7 bases, in that order; junction bases with no gene match: 14. Germline CDR1 SGDLS, CDR2 YYNGEE. CDR3 length: 17 amino acids.